The clone carrying this T cell receptor (beta chain) was seen a few times. Antigen specificity is unknown. The data derive from a study of response to subunit inactivated influenza vaccine. Points from the study as a whole: Few new T cells, the authors suggested, are recruited by each seasonal influenza vaccination.

The trim removed 3 bases at V and 2 bases at J, leaving 8 bases unmatched. The CDR3 sequence is 16 residues long. Germline V gene lookup returns CDR1 DFQATT and CDR2 SNEGSKA (reference sequence). TCRdb ran MiXCR on the RT-PCR reads and lists one entry per CDR3 protein. This sample has fewer than 600,000 distinct CDR3 sequences, with approximately 7.2% found just once. The rearrangement uses TRBV20-1 and TRBJ2-2; 8 bases map to TRBD2. This material consisted of PBMCs from blood, taken less than 30 months after vaccination. The TCR sequence derives from a man aged 45 to 75 who received an inactivated influenza vaccine. For the CDR3, the DNA is TGCAGTGCTAGTGGTAGCGGGGCATTTAACACCGGGGAGCTGTTTTTT. This gives the protein CSASGSGAFNTGELFF.